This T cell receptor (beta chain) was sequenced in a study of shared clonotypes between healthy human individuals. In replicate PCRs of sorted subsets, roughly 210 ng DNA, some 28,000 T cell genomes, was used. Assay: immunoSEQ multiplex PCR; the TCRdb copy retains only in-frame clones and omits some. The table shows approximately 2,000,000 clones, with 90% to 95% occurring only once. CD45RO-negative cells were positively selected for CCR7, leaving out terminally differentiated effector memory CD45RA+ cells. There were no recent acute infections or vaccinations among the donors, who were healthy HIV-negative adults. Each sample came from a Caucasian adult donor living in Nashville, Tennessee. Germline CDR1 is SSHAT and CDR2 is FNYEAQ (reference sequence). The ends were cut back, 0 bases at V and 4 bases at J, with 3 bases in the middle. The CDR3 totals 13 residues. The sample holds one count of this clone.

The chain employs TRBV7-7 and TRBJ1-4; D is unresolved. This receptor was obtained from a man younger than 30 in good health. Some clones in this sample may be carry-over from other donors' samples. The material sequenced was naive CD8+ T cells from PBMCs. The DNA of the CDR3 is TGTGCCAGCAGCTTAGCCATTAATGAAAAACTGTTTTTT. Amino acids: CASSLAINEKLFF.